A single sample is the source of the 24 T cell receptor beta chains below, sequenced in a study of T cell responses to AZD1222 COVID-19 vaccine. The protocol was immunoSEQ multiplex PCR, while the TCRdb copy is restricted to in-frame clones and leaves out a portion. Here the sample spans about 150,000 clones, around 89% being singletons. The source was peripheral blood, collected on day 0 of AZD1222 vaccination. Receptor source: an adult in good health.

The V gene is TRBV3-1 (or the pseudogene TRBV3-2), the J gene TRBJ1-1; 11 bases are shared with TRBD1. The ends lost 0 bases at V and 11 bases at J; junction bases unmatched: 8. Germline loops: CDR1 LGHDT, CDR2 YNNKEL (reference sequence). This CDR3 contains 15 residues. CDR3 nucleotides: TGTGCCAGCAGCCAAGATAGGACAGGGGGCTTGTGGGCTTTCTTT. This translates into CASSQDRTGGLWAFF.

J is TRBJ2-5 and V is TRBV9; maybe TRBD1 (5 bases). V lost 0 bases to trimming and J lost 2 bases, with 14 bases between them. Per the germline V gene, CDR1 is SGDLS and CDR2 is YYNGEE. This CDR3 region has 16 residues. The CDR3 loop is CASSVGGREGQETQYF. The CDR3 region has the DNA TGTGCCAGCAGCGTAGGGGGCAGGGAAGGGCAAGAGACCCAGTACTTC.

This sequence joins TRBV4-3 and TRBJ2-7, with 7 nucleotides matching TRBD2. The V gene's germline CDR1 is LGHNA and CDR2 YSLEER. Losses at the gene ends were 1 base for V and 3 bases for J; bases not matched to a gene: 3. The CDR3 is 14 amino acids. CDR3 sequence: CASSQGGEGYEQYF. The CDR3 coding sequence is TGCGCCAGCAGCCAAGGTGGGGAGGGCTACGAGCAGTACTTC.

This clone appeared once. The chain joins TRBV5-4 to TRBJ2-1, with 9 nucleotides matching TRBD2. Germline V gene sequence: CDR1 SGHNT, CDR2 YYREEE (reference sequence). Trimming cost V 2 bases and J 3 bases; bases outside gene matches: 6. This CDR3 contains 16 residues. The CDR3 protein is CASSLGTSRNYNEQFF. As DNA, the CDR3 is TGTGCCAGCAGCTTAGGGACTAGCCGGAACTACAATGAGCAGTTCTTC.

This clone was seen repeatedly, ten times or more. The CDR3 nucleotides read TGTGCCAGCAGCTTAGGGACAGGGGGCTACAATGAGCAGTTCTTC. Translated, it gives CASSLGTGGYNEQFF. The chain carries TRBV13 and TRBJ2-1; 9 bases agree with TRBD1. V was pared by 0 bases and J by 3 bases, with 0 bases of the junction left unmatched. The germline V gene encodes CDR1 PRHDT and CDR2 FYEKMQ (reference sequence). The CDR3 has 15 residues. Based on the CDR3 plus reference TRBV13 and TRBJ2-1, the full variable domain is AAGVIQSPRHLIKEKRETATLKCYPIPRHDTVYWYQQGPGQDPQFLISFYEKMQSDKGSIPDRFSAQQFSDYHSELNMSSLELGDSALYFCASSLGTGGYNEQFFGPGTRLTVL.

The chain is built from TRBV19 and TRBJ2-7, with 12 positions matching TRBD1. The CDR3 extends over 15 amino acids. Germline-derived CDR1 and CDR2 are LNHDA and SQIVND (reference sequence). V shed 3 bases, J shed 6 bases, and the junction held 6 bases outside the gene matches. CDR3 sequence (DNA): TGTGCCAGTAGTATTATGGGACAGGGGGCCGGCGAGCAGTACTTC. Protein sequence: CASSIMGQGAGEQYF.

This chain uses TRBV27 with TRBJ1-4; D might be TRBD1 (6 bases). The CDR3 sequence is 14 residues long. V was clipped by 4 bases and J by 4 bases, with 10 bases between them. CDR1 and CDR2 from the germline V gene are MNHEY and SMNVEV (reference sequence). DNA for the CDR3: TGTGCCAGCAGTTGGGCAGGGGTTAATGAAAAACTGTTTTTT. Its protein product is CASSWAGVNEKLFF.

The gene calls are TRBV11-2 and TRBJ2-3; unclear D gene. V lost 5 bases and J lost 2, with 11 bases in between. Looked up from germline, CDR1 is SGHAT and CDR2 is FQNNGV. This CDR3 spans 14 amino acids. The CDR3, as DNA: TGTGCCAGCAGCCACGGGCAGAACACAGATACGCAGTATTTT. The encoded protein is CASSHGQNTDTQYF.

V and J are TRBV23-1 and TRBJ1-6, with D maybe TRBD1 (5 bases). TRBV23-1 is flagged as an ORF with uncertain function. V gave up 7 bases and J gave up 5 bases, with 21 bases separating them. The CDR3 extends over 17 amino acids. CDR3 nucleotide sequence: TGCGCCAGCACCCCTCCGGGCGGCGAAGGGGATAATTCACCCCTCCACTTT. Translating gives CASTPPGGEGDNSPLHF.

J is TRBJ1-5 and V is TRBV19; unclear D gene. Germline assignment: CDR1 LNHDA and CDR2 SQIVND (reference sequence). The CDR3 contains 14 residues. V gave up 3 bases and J gave up 7 bases, with 13 bases separating them. Here the CDR3 DNA reads TGTGCCAGTAGTATCGAGGGAGTTGGACAGCCCCAGCATTTT. Protein sequence: CASSIEGVGQPQHF.

V usage is TRBV7-9 and J usage is TRBJ1-2; D perhaps matches TRBD1 (5 bases). V lost 3 bases, J lost 8 bases, and 19 bases lay in between. Germline loops: CDR1 SEHNR, CDR2 FQNEAQ (reference sequence). The CDR3 is 15 amino acids. CDR3 amino acids: CASSFGQGPLEGYTF. Here the CDR3 DNA reads TGTGCCAGCAGCTTCGGGCAGGGACCCCTCGAAGGCTACACCTTC.

V gene TRBV4-3 combines with J gene TRBJ1-4; TRBD1 matches 7 bases. The CDR3 runs 14 residues. Losses at the gene ends were 5 bases for V and 4 bases for J; bases not matched to a gene: 4. Germline loops: CDR1 LGHNA, CDR2 YSLEER. The CDR3, as DNA: TGCGCCAGCAGCGTACAGGGGAGTAATGAAAAACTGTTTTTT. Translated, it gives CASSVQGSNEKLFF.

The chain carries TRBV7-2 and TRBJ1-5; D not resolved. CDR1 and CDR2 (germline): SGHTA, FQGNSA. With 3 bases removed from V and 5 bases from J, the gap between germline ends came to 14 bases. This CDR3 comprises 15 residues. The CDR3 DNA reads as TGTGCCAGCAGCTTGGCGCCGGCCCCTCATCAGCCCCAGCATTTT. Its translation: CASSLAPAPHQPQHF.

The chain uses TRBV7-9 and TRBJ1-1, with D possibly matching TRBD1 (5 bases). The CDR3 spans 13 residues. Germline values: CDR1 SEHNR, CDR2 FQNEAQ (reference sequence). V was trimmed by 4 bases and J by 9 bases, leaving 15 bases between them. In DNA, the CDR3 is TGTGCCAGCAGCTCAAGACCGGGGCGTAAAGCTTTCTTT. Translating gives CASSSRPGRKAFF. Combining the CDR3 with reference TRBV7-9 and TRBJ1-1 gives the whole variable domain DTGVSQNPRHKITKRGQNVTFRCDPISEHNRLYWYRQTLGQGPEFLTYFQNEAQLEKSRLLSDRFSAERPKGSFSTLEIQRTEQGDSAMYLCASSSRPGRKAFFGQGTRLTVV.

CDR3 bases: TGTGCCAGCGAAGGGTCCCAGGATACGCAGTATTTT. Translating gives CASEGSQDTQYF. The chain couples TRBV2 to TRBJ2-3; D unresolved. V was trimmed by 8 bases and J by 6 bases, leaving 12 bases between them. Germline CDR1 and CDR2: SNHLY and FYNNEI. This CDR3 is built from 12 residues.

V usage is TRBV7-2 and J usage is TRBJ2-7; 10 nucleotides agree with TRBD2. The CDR3 runs to 17 residues. The germline V gene has CDR1 SGHTA and CDR2 FQGNSA. V lost 0 bases to trimming and J lost 10 bases; unmatched junction nucleotides: 15. In nucleotides, the CDR3 is TGTGCCAGCAGCTTAGCCCGATACGATAGCGGGGGGAAGGGACAGTACTTC. Translating it yields CASSLARYDSGGKGQYF.

The gene calls are TRBV6-5 and TRBJ1-6; D is perhaps TRBD1 (5 bases). Germline-derived CDR1 and CDR2 are MNHEY and SVGAGI. The CDR3 extends over 14 amino acids. V lost 4 bases and J 7 bases, leaving 11 bases between the germline ends. CDR3: CASSSGTVNSPLHF. In nucleotides, the CDR3 is TGTGCCAGCAGTTCGGGGACTGTGAATTCACCCCTCCACTTT.

This chain joins TRBV6-2 or TRBV6-3 and TRBJ1-2, with TRBD1 matching over 7 bases. V lost 6 bases to trimming and J lost 8 bases; unmatched junction nucleotides: 6. Germline lookup yields CDR1 MNHEY and CDR2 SVGEGT. The CDR3 has 12 amino acids. The CDR3 loop reads CASSKTGEGYTF. CDR3 in DNA: TGTGCCAGCAGCAAAACAGGGGAGGGCTACACCTTC.

V gene TRBV23-1 combines with J gene TRBJ1-5, with 7 bases identical to TRBD1. TRBV23-1 is known as an ORF, though its function is uncertain. CDR3 length equals 18 residues. V was clipped by 0 bases and J by 3 bases; unmatched bases: 11. The CDR3 nucleotides read TGCGCCAGCAGTCAATCGGACGTCCGGGGACAGAACAATCAGCCCCAGCATTTT. Its translation: CASSQSDVRGQNNQPQHF.

Only a few counts were recorded for this clone. V is TRBV27 and J is TRBJ2-3; 9 nucleotides match TRBD2. The trim removed 5 bases at V and 4 bases at J, leaving 13 bases unmatched. The germline V gene has CDR1 MNHEY and CDR2 SMNVEV (reference sequence). CDR3 length: 17 residues. CDR3 sequence: CASSPLGGGGAADTQYF. CDR3 nucleotide sequence: TGTGCCAGCAGTCCCCTCGGTGGCGGGGGGGCCGCAGATACGCAGTATTTT.

The rearrangement uses TRBV5-6 and TRBJ2-7, with 7 bases matching TRBD2. With 4 bases clipped from V and 5 bases from J, the junction kept 3 bases outside the gene matches. CDR3 size: 12 residues. Germline CDR1 and CDR2: SGHDT and YYEEEE. For the CDR3, the DNA is TGTGCCAGCAGCGCGGGAGAGGACGAGCAGTACTTC. It yields the protein CASSAGEDEQYF.

The chain couples TRBV7-3 to TRBJ2-7, with D maybe TRBD1 (6 bases). Germline CDR1 reads SGHTA; CDR2 reads FQGTGA. The CDR3 loop spans 16 amino acids. Trimming removed 5 bases from V and 1 base from J, with 18 bases in between. As DNA, the CDR3 is TGTGCCAGCAGCCCGGACGGGACAACTAGATCCTACGAGCAGTACTTC. Translation gives CASSPDGTTRSYEQYF.

This clone was detected only once. This chain links TRBV4-3 with TRBJ1-2; possible D gene TRBD1, 6 bases. Germline V CDR1 and CDR2: LGHNA, YSLEER. V shed 3 bases and J shed 2 bases, with 7 bases lying between them. The CDR3 spans 13 residues. CDR3 sequence reads: CASSQQGNYGYTF. The CDR3 bases are TGCGCCAGCAGCCAGCAGGGGAACTATGGCTACACCTTC.

J is TRBJ2-1 and V is TRBV7-2; 9 bases match TRBD1. Trimming cost V 5 bases and J 7 bases; bases outside gene matches: 9. This CDR3 region has 15 residues. CDR1 SGHTA and CDR2 FQGNSA come from the germline V gene. The CDR3 DNA reads as TGTGCCAGCAGCCCCCCCGGGACAGGGAGAAATGAGCAGTTCTTC. This sequence encodes CASSPPGTGRNEQFF.